This T cell receptor (beta chain) was captured in a study of beta chain features in type 1 diabetes. Study summary: Cell yields, gender and age were comparable in patients and healthy donors. Overall study findings and caveats: Shorter TCRB CDR3s, moderately but significantly so, marked every one of the four CD4+ subsets in Type 1 diabetes patients.

Purity exceeded 98% in all sorted populations. The sequenced template was cDNA made from the entire isolated RNA. Sequencing was performed with immunoSEQ multiplex PCR; in TCRdb, only in-frame clones are kept and a portion is missing. This table holds 600,000 or so clones, more than 13% found once. With regard to this clone: As yet, its antigen is unknown.

Trimming removed 2 bases from V and 1 base from J, with 12 bases in between. The germline gives CDR1 KGHSH, CDR2 LQKENI. CDR3 size: 16 residues. The specimen sequenced was naive CD4+ T cells from blood. The clonotype originates from a man aged 18 to 29 with type 1 diabetes. The chain joins TRBV18 to TRBJ2-1, with a weak D call TRBD1 (7 bases). The CDR3 sequence: CASSPGQGGSYNEQFF. CDR3 DNA sequence: TGTGCCAGCTCACCAGGGCAGGGGGGTTCCTACAATGAGCAGTTCTTC. The entire variable domain, with the rest obtained from reference TRBV18 and TRBJ2-1, is as follows: NAGVMQNPRHLVRRRGQEARLRCSPMKGHSHVYWYRQLPEEGLKFMVYLQKENIIDESGMPKERFSAEFPKEGPSILRIQQVVRGDSAAYFCASSPGQGGSYNEQFFGPGTRLTVL.